Presented here are 7 T cell receptor beta chains from one specimen sequenced in a study of OX40 agonist ivuxolimab in advanced cancers. Here immunoSEQ multiplex PCR was the method, and the copy in TCRdb shows in-frame clones only, minus some. The sample holds about 92,000 clones; around nine tenths are singletons and the top ten take roughly 0.33%. Here the sequenced sample was CD4+ or CD8+ T cells sorted from blood, taken in a trial of the OX40 agonist ivuxolimab. The origin of the receptors is an adult with an advanced solid tumor such as melanoma, head and neck, liver or kidney cancer.

This sequence joins TRBV6-5 and TRBJ2-1; TRBD2 matches at 9 bases. CDR3 length: 15 residues. The germline V gene has CDR1 MNHEY and CDR2 SVGAGI. The J segment lost 7 bases and the V segment lost 6 bases, leaving 10 bases of the junction unmatched. CDR3: CASRPGTSLGNEQFF. In nucleotides, the CDR3 is TGTGCCAGCAGACCCGGGACTAGCTTGGGGAATGAGCAGTTCTTC.

The chain carries TRBV28 and TRBJ1-2, with 11 bases that match TRBD1. V lost 6 bases, J lost 4 bases, and 10 bases stayed unmatched. In germline, CDR1 is MDHEN, CDR2 SYDVKM. The CDR3 has 16 amino acids. CDR3 bases: TGTGCCAGCAGCACTTCCGCGGACAGGGGGCGCTATGGCTACACCTTC. Translating it yields CASSTSADRGRYGYTF.

The rearrangement uses TRBV19 and TRBJ1-2; D is uncertain. The germline V gene has CDR1 LNHDA and CDR2 SQIVND (reference sequence). The V gene lost 8 bases and the J gene lost 4 bases, with 11 bases spanning the gap. The CDR3 is 12 amino acids. The CDR3 protein is CASSLDLYGYTF. The CDR3 DNA follows: TGTGCCAGTTCTCTGGACCTCTATGGCTACACCTTC.

The genes are TRBV19 and TRBJ1-3, with 7 bases matching TRBD1. Per germline, CDR1 LNHDA and CDR2 SQIVND (reference sequence). The CDR3 totals 17 residues. Trimming cost V 5 bases and J 0 bases; bases outside gene matches: 10. The CDR3 sequence: CASSPRDSPNSGNTIYF. CDR3 DNA: TGTGCCAGTAGTCCCCGGGACAGCCCTAACTCTGGAAACACCATATATTTT. The variable domain in full, completed from reference TRBV19 and TRBJ1-3, reads DGGITQSPKYLFRKEGQNVTLSCEQNLNHDAMYWYRQDPGQGLRLIYYSQIVNDFQKGDIAEGYSVSREKKESFPLTVTSAQKNPTAFYLCASSPRDSPNSGNTIYFGEGSWLTVV.

This chain links TRBV18 with TRBJ2-7, with 10 bases fitting TRBD2. Germline V gene lookup returns CDR1 KGHSH and CDR2 LQKENI. The CDR3 extends over 15 amino acids. Trimming cost V 3 bases and J 3 bases; bases outside gene matches: 5. The CDR3 is CASSPRTSGDYEQYF. CDR3 nucleotide sequence: TGTGCCAGCTCACCTAGGACTAGCGGAGACTACGAGCAGTACTTC.

This clone came up once. The chain couples TRBV5-1 to TRBJ2-7; unclear D gene. V lost 0 bases and J lost 3, with 13 bases in between. In germline, CDR1 is SGHRS, CDR2 YFSETQ. This CDR3 spans 15 amino acids. The CDR3 region is CASSLGEGRIYEQYF. The CDR3 nucleotides are TGCGCCAGCAGCTTGGGTGAAGGGCGGATCTACGAGCAGTACTTC.

The chain is built from TRBV28 and TRBJ2-7; TRBD2 agrees at 8 bases. Germline V gene sequence: CDR1 MDHEN, CDR2 SYDVKM. The CDR3 extends over 14 amino acids. J gave up 2 bases and V 5 bases, and 5 bases lay outside the gene matches. CDR3 residues: CASSGAGGTYEQYF. The CDR3 DNA sequence: TGTGCCAGCAGTGGGGCGGGGGGTACCTACGAGCAGTACTTC.